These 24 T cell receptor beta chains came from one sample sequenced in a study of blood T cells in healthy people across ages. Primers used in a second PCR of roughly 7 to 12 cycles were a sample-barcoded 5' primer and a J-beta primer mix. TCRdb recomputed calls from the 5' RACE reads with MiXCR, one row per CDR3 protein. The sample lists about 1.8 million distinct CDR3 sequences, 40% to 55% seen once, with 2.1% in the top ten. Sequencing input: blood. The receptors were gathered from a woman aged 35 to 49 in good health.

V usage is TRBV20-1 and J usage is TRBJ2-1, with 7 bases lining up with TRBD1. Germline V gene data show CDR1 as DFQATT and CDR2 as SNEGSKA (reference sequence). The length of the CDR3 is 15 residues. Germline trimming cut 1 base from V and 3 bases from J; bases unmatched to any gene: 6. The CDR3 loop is CSARAYRGLYNEQFF. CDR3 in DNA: TGCAGTGCTAGAGCTTACAGGGGTCTCTACAATGAGCAGTTCTTC.

The chain's CDR3 is CASSTLTGIPDYGYTF. The CDR3 DNA is TGTGCCAGCAGTACCTTGACAGGGATACCCGATTATGGCTACACCTTC. This chain links TRBV6-2 or TRBV6-3 with TRBJ1-2; 7 nucleotides align to TRBD1. Germline CDR1 is MNHEY and CDR2 is SVGEGT. The V segment lost 5 bases and the J segment 5 bases; nucleotides outside the gene matches: 14. CDR3 length equals 16 residues.

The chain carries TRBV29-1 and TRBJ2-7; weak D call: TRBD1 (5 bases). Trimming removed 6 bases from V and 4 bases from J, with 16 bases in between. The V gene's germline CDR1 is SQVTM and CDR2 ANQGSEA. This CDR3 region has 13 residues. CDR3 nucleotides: TGCAGCGTAGGGGTTCCACCTACTTACGAGCAGTACTTC. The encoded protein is CSVGVPPTYEQYF.

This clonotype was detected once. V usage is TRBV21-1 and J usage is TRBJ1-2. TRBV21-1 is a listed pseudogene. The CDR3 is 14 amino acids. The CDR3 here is CASSAQYYYYGYTF. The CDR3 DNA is TGTGCCAGCAGCGCACAGTATTATTACTATGGCTACACCTTC.

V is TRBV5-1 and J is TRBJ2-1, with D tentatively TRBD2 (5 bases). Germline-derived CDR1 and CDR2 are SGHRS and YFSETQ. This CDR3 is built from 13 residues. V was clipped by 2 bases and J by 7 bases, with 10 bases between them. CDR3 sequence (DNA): TGCGCCAGCAGCTTCCGGACGGGGAATGAGCAGTTCTTC. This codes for CASSFRTGNEQFF.

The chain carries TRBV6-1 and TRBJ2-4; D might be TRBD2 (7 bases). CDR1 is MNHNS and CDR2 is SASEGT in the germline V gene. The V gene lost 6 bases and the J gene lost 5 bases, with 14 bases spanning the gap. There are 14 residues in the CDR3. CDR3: CASRGGEGENIQYF. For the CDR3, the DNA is TGTGCCAGCAGGGGAGGGGAGGGGGAAAACATTCAGTACTTC.

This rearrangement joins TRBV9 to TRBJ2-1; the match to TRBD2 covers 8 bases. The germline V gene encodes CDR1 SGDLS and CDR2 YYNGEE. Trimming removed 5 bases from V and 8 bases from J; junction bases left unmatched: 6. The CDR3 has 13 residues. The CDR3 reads CASRPPGGHEQFF. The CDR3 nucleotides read TGTGCCAGCAGACCCCCGGGGGGGCATGAGCAGTTCTTC.

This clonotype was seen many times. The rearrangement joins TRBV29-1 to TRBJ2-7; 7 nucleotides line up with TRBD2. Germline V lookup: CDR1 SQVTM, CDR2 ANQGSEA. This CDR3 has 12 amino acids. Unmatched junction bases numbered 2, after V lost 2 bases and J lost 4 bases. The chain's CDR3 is CSVEQGGYEQYF. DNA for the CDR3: TGCAGCGTTGAACAGGGAGGGTACGAGCAGTACTTC.

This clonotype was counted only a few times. The CDR3 loop is CASSEYQSTTDTQYF. CDR3 bases: TGTGCCAGCAGTGAATATCAGTCTACCACAGATACGCAGTATTTT. The chain has TRBV25-1 and TRBJ2-3; D gene ambiguous. Trimming stripped 0 bases from V and 2 bases from J, with 9 bases between. The CDR3 sequence is 15 residues long. Per the germline V gene, CDR1 is MGHDK and CDR2 is SYGVNS.

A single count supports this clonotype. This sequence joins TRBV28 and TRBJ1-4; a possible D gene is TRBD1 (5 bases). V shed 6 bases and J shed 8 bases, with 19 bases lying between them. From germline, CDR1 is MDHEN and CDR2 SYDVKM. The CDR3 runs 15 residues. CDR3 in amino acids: CASSSRFGTREKLFF. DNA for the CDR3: TGTGCCAGCAGCAGTCGCTTTGGGACGCGAGAAAAACTGTTTTTT. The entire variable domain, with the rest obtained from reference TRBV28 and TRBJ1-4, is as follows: DVKVTQSSRYLVKRTGEKVFLECVQDMDHENMFWYRQDPGLGLRLIYFSYDVKMKEKGDIPEGYSVSREKKERFSLILESASTNQTSMYLCASSSRFGTREKLFFGSGTQLSVL.

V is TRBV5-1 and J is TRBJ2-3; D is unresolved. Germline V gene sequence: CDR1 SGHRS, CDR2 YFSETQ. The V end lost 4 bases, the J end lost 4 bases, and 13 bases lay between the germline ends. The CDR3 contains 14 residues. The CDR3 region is CASSLNGFADTQYF. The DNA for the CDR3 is TGCGCCAGCAGCCTAAATGGGTTCGCAGATACGCAGTATTTT. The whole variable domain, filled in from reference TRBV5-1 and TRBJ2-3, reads KAGVTQTPRYLIKTRGQQVTLSCSPISGHRSVSWYQQTPGQGLQFLFEYFSETQRNKGNFPGRFSGRQFSNSRSEMNVSTLELGDSALYLCASSLNGFADTQYFGPGTRLTVL.

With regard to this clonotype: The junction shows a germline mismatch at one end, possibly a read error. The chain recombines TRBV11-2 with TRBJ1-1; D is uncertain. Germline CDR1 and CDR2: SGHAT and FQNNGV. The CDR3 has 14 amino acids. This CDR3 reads CASTHPGGSTDAFF. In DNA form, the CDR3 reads TGTGCCAGTACCCACCCGGGAGGGAGCACTGATGCTTTCTTT.

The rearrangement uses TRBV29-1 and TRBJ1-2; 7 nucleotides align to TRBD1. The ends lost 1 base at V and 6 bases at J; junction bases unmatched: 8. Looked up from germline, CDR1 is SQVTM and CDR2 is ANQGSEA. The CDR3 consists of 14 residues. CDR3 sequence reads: CSVEATGHTNGYTF. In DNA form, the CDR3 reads TGCAGCGTTGAAGCGACAGGGCACACGAATGGCTACACCTTC.

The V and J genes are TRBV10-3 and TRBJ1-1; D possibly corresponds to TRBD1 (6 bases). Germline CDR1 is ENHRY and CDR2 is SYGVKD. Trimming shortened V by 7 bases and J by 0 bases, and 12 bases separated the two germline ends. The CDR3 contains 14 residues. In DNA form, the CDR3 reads TGTGCCATCAACAAGGGGGACATGAACACTGAAGCTTTCTTT. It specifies CAINKGDMNTEAFF.

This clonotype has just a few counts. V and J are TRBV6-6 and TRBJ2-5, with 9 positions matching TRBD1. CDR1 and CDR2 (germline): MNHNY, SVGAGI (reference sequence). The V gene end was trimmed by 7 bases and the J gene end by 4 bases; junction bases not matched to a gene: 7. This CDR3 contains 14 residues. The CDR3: CASNFRQGGETQYF. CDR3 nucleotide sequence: TGTGCCAGCAACTTTCGACAGGGGGGAGAGACCCAGTACTTC.

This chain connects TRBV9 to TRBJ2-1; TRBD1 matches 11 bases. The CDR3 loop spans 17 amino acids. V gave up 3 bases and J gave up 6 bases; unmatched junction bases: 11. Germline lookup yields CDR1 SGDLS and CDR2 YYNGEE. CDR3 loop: CASSGRTGGPSGNEQFF. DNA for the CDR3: TGTGCCAGCAGCGGAAGGACAGGGGGCCCATCGGGCAATGAGCAGTTCTTC.

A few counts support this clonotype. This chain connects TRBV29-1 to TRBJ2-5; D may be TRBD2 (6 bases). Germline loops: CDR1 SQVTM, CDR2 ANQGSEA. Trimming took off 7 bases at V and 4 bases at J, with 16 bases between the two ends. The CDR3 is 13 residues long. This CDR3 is CSASKGTPETQYF. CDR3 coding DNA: TGCAGCGCCTCGAAAGGGACTCCAGAGACCCAGTACTTC.

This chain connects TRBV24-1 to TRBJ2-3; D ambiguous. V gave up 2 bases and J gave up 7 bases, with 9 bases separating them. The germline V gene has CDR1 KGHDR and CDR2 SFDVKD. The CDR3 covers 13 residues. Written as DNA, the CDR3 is TGTGCCACCAGTGATTCAGCACAATATACGCAGTATTTT. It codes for CATSDSAQYTQYF.

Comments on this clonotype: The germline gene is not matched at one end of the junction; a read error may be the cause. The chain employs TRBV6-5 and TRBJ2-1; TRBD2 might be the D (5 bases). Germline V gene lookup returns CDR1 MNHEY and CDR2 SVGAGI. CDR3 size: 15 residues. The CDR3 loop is CASGYLPIRPNEQFF. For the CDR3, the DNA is TGCGCCAGCGGTTACTTACCGATCCGGCCCAATGAGCAGTTCTTC.

The CDR3 sequence is CASSLGDRAGGYTF. CDR3 sequence (DNA): TGTGCCAGCAGCTTAGGGGACAGGGCCGGAGGCTACACCTTC. This chain links TRBV7-8 with TRBJ1-2; 9 bases are a match to TRBD1. The CDR3 is 14 amino acids. Per germline, CDR1 SGHVS and CDR2 FQNEAQ. Losses at the gene ends were 1 base for V and 8 bases for J; bases not matched to a gene: 5.

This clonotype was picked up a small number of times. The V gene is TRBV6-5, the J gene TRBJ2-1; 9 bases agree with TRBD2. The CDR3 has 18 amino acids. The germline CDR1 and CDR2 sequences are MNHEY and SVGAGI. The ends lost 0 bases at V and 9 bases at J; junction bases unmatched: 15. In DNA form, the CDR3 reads TGTGCCAGCAGTTACTCGAGGCCTAGCGGGGTCAGCTCGACTGAGCAGTTCTTC. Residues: CASSYSRPSGVSSTEQFF.

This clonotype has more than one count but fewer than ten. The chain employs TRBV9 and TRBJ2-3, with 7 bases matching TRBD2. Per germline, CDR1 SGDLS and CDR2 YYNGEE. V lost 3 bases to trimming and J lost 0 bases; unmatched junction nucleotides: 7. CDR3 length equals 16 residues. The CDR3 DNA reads TGTGCCAGCAGCGCCCCTTACGGGGGGAGCACAGATACGCAGTATTTT. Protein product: CASSAPYGGSTDTQYF.

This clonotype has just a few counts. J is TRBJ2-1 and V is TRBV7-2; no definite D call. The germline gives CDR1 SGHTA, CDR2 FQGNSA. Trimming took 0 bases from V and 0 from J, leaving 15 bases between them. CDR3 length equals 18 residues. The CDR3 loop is CASSLALRVGLSYNEQFF. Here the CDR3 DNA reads TGTGCCAGCAGCTTAGCGCTAAGGGTAGGGCTCTCCTACAATGAGCAGTTCTTC.

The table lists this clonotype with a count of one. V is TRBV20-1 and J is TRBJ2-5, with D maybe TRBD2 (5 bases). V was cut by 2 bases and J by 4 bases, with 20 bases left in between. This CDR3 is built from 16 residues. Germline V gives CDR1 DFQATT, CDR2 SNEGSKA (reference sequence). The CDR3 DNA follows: TGCAGTGCTAGACCCCAAGATAGGACTTCAGGAGAGACCCAGTACTTC. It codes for CSARPQDRTSGETQYF.